The 20 T cell receptor beta chains reported below all come from one sample, sequenced in a study of CD8 T cells in ankylosing spondylitis. One entry per CDR3 protein, called by TCRdb with MiXCR from the 5' RACE reads. The sample consists of 25,000 to 35,000 distinct CDR3 sequences, more than 25% of them appearing once. Sequencing was performed on synovial fluid, either unsorted or a sorted T cell fraction (not recorded which). Source of these receptors: a male donor with ankylosing spondylitis.

This clonotype has only a few counts. This rearrangement joins TRBV20-1 to TRBJ2-7; the match to TRBD2 covers 9 bases. Germline CDR1 DFQATT, CDR2 SNEGSKA (reference sequence). The junction had 7 bases not matched to a gene; V was cut back by 0 bases and J by 1 base. The CDR3 is made up of 16 amino acids. The CDR3 is CSARDPRTSGSYEQYF. In nucleotides, the CDR3 is TGCAGTGCTAGAGATCCCAGAACTAGCGGGTCCTACGAGCAGTACTTC.

The rearrangement uses TRBV4-2 and TRBJ1-2, with D possibly matching TRBD1 (5 bases). Germline CDR1 is LGHNA and CDR2 is YNFKEQ. The ends were cut back, 0 bases at V and 5 bases at J, with 16 bases in the middle. This CDR3 region has 16 residues. CDR3 DNA sequence: TGTGCCAGCAGCCAAGATGGGCAGGGCGTATGGTATGGCTACACCTTC. Translating gives CASSQDGQGVWYGYTF.

This chain joins TRBV12-3 or TRBV12-4 and TRBJ2-7; unclear D gene. The CDR3 is 11 residues long. V was cut by 5 bases and J by 2 bases, with 4 bases left in between. CDR3 protein: CASSITYEQYF. The CDR3 nucleotides are TGTGCCAGCAGTATCACCTACGAGCAGTACTTC.

The V call is TRBV2, the J call TRBJ2-1; TRBD2 agrees at 12 bases. CDR3 size: 20 residues. V gave up 7 bases and J gave up 5 bases; unmatched junction bases: 21. Germline CDR1 is SNHLY and CDR2 is FYNNEI. In DNA, the CDR3 is TGTGCCAGCATGGGACCCGGGGGCATTGGACTAGCGGGACCGGACAATGAGCAGTTCTTC. Translated, it gives CASMGPGGIGLAGPDNEQFF.

This clonotype was seen a few times. This chain connects TRBV6-4 to TRBJ2-2, with 7 bases aligning to TRBD1. The CDR3 sequence is 15 residues long. The V gene end was trimmed by 2 bases and the J gene end by 5 bases; junction bases not matched to a gene: 5. The germline gives CDR1 MRHNA, CDR2 SNTAGT. The CDR3 nucleotides read TGTGCCAGCAGTGACGAGGGGGCCTCTACCGGGGAGCTGTTTTTT. Encoded protein: CASSDEGASTGELFF.

V usage is TRBV15 and J usage is TRBJ2-7, with D tentatively TRBD2 (6 bases). Germline V gives CDR1 LNHNV, CDR2 YYDKDF (reference sequence). The CDR3 length is 16 residues. The chain's CDR3 is CGILGGVGTADYEQYV. CDR3 DNA: TGTGGGATCTTGGGGGGTGTGGGGACGGCGGACTACGAGCAGTACGTC.

J is TRBJ1-6 and V is TRBV2; no definite D call. The CDR3 has 15 amino acids. V was trimmed by 4 bases and J by 5 bases, leaving 12 bases between them. The V gene's germline CDR1 is SNHLY and CDR2 FYNNEI. Here the CDR3 DNA reads TGTGCCAGCAGTGGGTCCTCAGGCGATAATTCACCCCTCCACTTT. It encodes CASSGSSGDNSPLHF.

J is TRBJ2-1 and V is TRBV7-6; 8 bases line up with TRBD2. Germline values: CDR1 SGHVS, CDR2 FNYEAQ. J lost 5 bases, V lost 5 bases, and 8 bases had no gene match. CDR3 length equals 15 residues. CDR3 region: CASSPGPGGNNEQFF. The CDR3 coding sequence is TGTGCCAGCAGCCCGGGCCCGGGAGGGAACAATGAGCAGTTCTTC. Looking up the rest from reference TRBV7-6 and TRBJ2-1 gives the full variable domain: GAGVSQSPRYKVTKRGQDVALRCDPISGHVSLYWYRQALGQGPEFLTYFNYEAQQDKSGLPNDRFSAERPEGSISTLTIQRTEQRDSAMYRCASSPGPGGNNEQFFGPGTRLTVL.

This clonotype has ten or more counts. The chain has TRBV5-6 and TRBJ2-1, with TRBD2 identical over 10 bases. CDR3 length equals 16 residues. The V gene's germline CDR1 is SGHDT and CDR2 YYEEEE. The junction had 11 bases not matched to a gene; V was cut back by 4 bases and J by 7 bases. The CDR3 protein is CASSPKLAGLVNEQFF. The DNA of the CDR3 is TGTGCCAGCAGCCCTAAACTAGCGGGGTTAGTGAATGAGCAGTTCTTC.

As DNA, the CDR3 is TGTGCCAGCAGTGATGACAGGGATGAAGCTTTCTTT. The encoded protein is CASSDDRDEAFF. The chain recombines TRBV2 with TRBJ1-1, with 7 bases aligning to TRBD1. Germline-derived CDR1 and CDR2 are SNHLY and FYNNEI. V shed 3 bases and J 7 bases; nucleotides not matched to a gene: 2. The CDR3 has 12 amino acids.

This clonotype was found a few times. The chain has TRBV14 and TRBJ2-1, with 10 bases lining up with TRBD2. V was pared by 5 bases and J by 7 bases, with 5 bases of the junction left unmatched. The CDR3 sequence is 14 residues long. Germline lookup yields CDR1 SGHDN and CDR2 FVKESK. CDR3 sequence: CASSVTAGGNEQFF. In DNA, the CDR3 is TGTGCCAGCAGCGTTACAGCGGGGGGGAATGAGCAGTTCTTC.

This clonotype was detected many times. V is TRBV11-2 and J is TRBJ1-1; D gene unclear. CDR3 length equals 15 residues. In germline, CDR1 is SGHAT, CDR2 FQNNGV. The V end was cut by 5 bases, the J end by 5 bases, with 18 bases between. This CDR3 reads CASSTREGWWTEAFF. CDR3 in DNA: TGTGCCAGCAGCACCCGGGAAGGGTGGTGGACTGAAGCTTTCTTT.

This sequence joins TRBV6-1 and TRBJ2-1; perhaps D is TRBD1 or TRBD2 (5 bases each). From germline, CDR1 is MNHNS and CDR2 SASEGT. Between the trimmed V and J ends, which lost 0 bases and 5 bases, there was a span of 17 bases. CDR3 size: 17 residues. This chain's CDR3 is CASSEALSSLGDNEQFF. The DNA of the CDR3 is TGTGCCAGCAGTGAAGCGCTTTCATCTTTGGGGGACAATGAGCAGTTCTTC.

This clonotype is labeled as medium-sized. CDR3 coding DNA: TGTGCCAGCAGCCTACGGGACAGGGTCACTGAAGCTTTCTTT. Protein: CASSLRDRVTEAFF. This chain uses TRBV7-9 with TRBJ1-1; 9 bases map to TRBD1. This CDR3 region has 14 residues. Germline V lookup: CDR1 SEHNR, CDR2 FQNEAQ (reference sequence). The V segment lost 5 bases and the J segment 4 bases; nucleotides outside the gene matches: 5.

This clonotype turned up a few times. The chain has TRBV11-3 and TRBJ2-2, with D possibly being TRBD2 (6 bases). The V gene lost 1 base and the J gene lost 6 bases, with 9 bases spanning the gap. CDR3 length: 14 residues. In germline, CDR1 is SGHNT, CDR2 YENEEA. The DNA of the CDR3 is TGTGCCAGCAGCTTAGCCGGGGGTTCCGGGGAGCTGTTTTTT. Translation gives CASSLAGGSGELFF.

V is TRBV27 and J is TRBJ1-1; no clear D gene. The germline gives CDR1 MNHEY, CDR2 SMNVEV (reference sequence). The CDR3 runs 13 residues. The germline V and J ends were trimmed by 3 bases and 5 bases, with 10 bases remaining between them. The CDR3 reads CASSFMGYTEAFF. The DNA for the CDR3 is TGTGCCAGCAGTTTCATGGGATATACTGAAGCTTTCTTT.

This clonotype was detected a few times. This sequence joins TRBV2 and TRBJ1-1; a weak D match, TRBD1 (6 bases). V gave up 9 bases and J gave up 4 bases, with 21 bases separating them. The germline gives CDR1 SNHLY, CDR2 FYNNEI. The CDR3 spans 15 residues. Here the CDR3 reads CARGAGQLAGTEAFF. CDR3 coding DNA: TGTGCCAGGGGGGCGGGACAACTCGCGGGCACTGAAGCTTTCTTT.

V and J are TRBV27 and TRBJ1-5; D ambiguous. The CDR3 has 12 residues. The germline V gene encodes CDR1 MNHEY and CDR2 SMNVEV (reference sequence). Deletions cut 3 bases from V and 4 bases from J, with 4 bases between. Here the CDR3 reads CASSFQNQPQHF. The CDR3 DNA follows: TGTGCCAGCAGTTTCCAAAATCAGCCCCAGCATTTT.

The chain links TRBV20-1 to TRBJ2-7; the D gene is possibly TRBD1 (6 bases). Germline lookup yields CDR1 DFQATT and CDR2 SNEGSKA (reference sequence). Between the trimmed V and J ends, which lost 1 base and 2 bases, there was a span of 9 bases. The CDR3 runs 13 residues. CDR3 loop: CSARGGLTYEQYV. As DNA, the CDR3 is TGCAGTGCTAGAGGGGGGCTAACCTACGAGCAGTACGTC.

This clonotype rates as medium-sized (0.01 to 0.1%). CDR3 nucleotides: TGTGCCAGCAGTTTCCTGACAGGGAAAGAGACCCAGTACTTC. Amino acids: CASSFLTGKETQYF. The rearrangement links TRBV28 to TRBJ2-5; 7 positions match TRBD1. The trim removed 3 bases at V and 3 bases at J, leaving 4 bases unmatched. This CDR3 spans 14 amino acids. Germline assignment: CDR1 MDHEN and CDR2 SYDVKM.